The rows below give T cell receptor beta chains drawn from one sample of a study of T cells after yellow fever vaccination. MiXCR, applied by TCRdb to the 5' RACE reads, yields one record per CDR3 protein. This repertoire shows hundreds of thousands of distinct CDR3 sequences, approximately 13% found once; its top ten account for 2.5% to 4%. Sequencing used CD4+ T cells sorted from PBMCs, obtained 15 days after the yellow fever booster vaccination. The receptors were sampled from a young man who received the YFV17D yellow fever vaccine. The CDR3 runs from the conserved cysteine through the conserved F or W. The D gene is left open where the match is weak. Not all rows give a size; the values are once, few, many and, for expanded clones, a class.

>.|TRBJ1-1|many|TRBV5-6
TGTGCCAGCAGCTTGTGGGGGGCCACGAACACTGAAGCTTTCTTT
CASSLWGATNTEAFF
>.|TRBJ1-5|many|TRBV24-1
TGTGCCACCAGTGATTTAGGGCAAACTCAGCCCCAGCATTTT
CATSDLGQTQPQHF
>TRBD1|TRBJ1-4|.|TRBV12-3/TRBV12-4
TGTGCCAGCAGTTTAAAACAGGGGGCAACTAATGAAAAACTGTTTTTT
CASSLKQGATNEKLFF
>TRBD1|TRBJ1-2|few|TRBV10-3
TGTGCCATCAGTAACCAGGGGGCACTGACTGGCTATGGCTACACCTTC
CAISNQGALTGYGYTF
>TRBD2|TRBJ2-5|.|TRBV4-2
TGTGCCAGCAGCCGGACTGGCGGGGGGCTTACTCTGGGGGAGACCCAGTACTTC
CASSRTGGGLTLGETQYF
>.|TRBJ1-4|many|TRBV4-3
TGCGCCAGCAGCCAAGGGGCAGGGGACTACATGAGCGAAAAACTGTTTTTT
CASSQGAGDYMSEKLFF
>.|TRBJ1-5|few|TRBV27
TGTGCCAGCGGGGTCCTGGGCAATCAGCCCCAGCATTTT
CASGVLGNQPQHF
>TRBD1|TRBJ1-2|.|TRBV24-1
TGTGCCACCAGCTGGTTGACCGGGACAGGAGGAGGATATCTATATGGCTACACCTTC
CATSWLTGTGGGYLYGYTF
>.|TRBJ2-4|.|TRBV3-1
TGTGCCAGCAGCCAAGACCTTGGGTTAGCCAAAAACATTCAGTACTTC
CASSQDLGLAKNIQYF
>.|TRBJ1-1|few|TRBV19
TGTGCCAGTACTAGGATGTGGGACTTGAACACTGAAGCTTTCTTT
CASTRMWDLNTEAFF
>.|TRBJ2-5|few|TRBV20-1
TGCAGTGCTAGAGAATGGCGGGGGCCAGGGGAGACCCAGTACTTC
CSAREWRGPGETQYF
>.|TRBJ1-6|few|TRBV6-5
TGTGCCAGCAGTTACGACACACCTTCACCCCTCCACTTT
CASSYDTPSPLHF
>.|TRBJ1-5|.|TRBV29-1
TGCAGCCTAGGGGCCAGGGAACAGCCCCAGCATTTT
CSLGAREQPQHF
>.|TRBJ2-3|many|TRBV20-1
TGCAGTGCTCCCGCACCGGGACTGCCAGTGGGAAACACAGATACGCAGTATTTT
CSAPAPGLPVGNTDTQYF
>.|TRBJ2-5|.|TRBV20-1
TGCAGTGCTAGAGATATGGGGGGGCGAGGTGAGACCCAGTACTTC
CSARDMGGRGETQYF
>.|TRBJ2-7|many|TRBV7-2
TGTGCCAGCTCCTTCTCGCGCTACGAGCAGTACTTC
CASSFSRYEQYF
>.|TRBJ1-6|.|TRBV11-2
TGTGCCAGCAGCGCACCGAGCTCCTATAATTCACCCCTCCACTTT
CASSAPSSYNSPLHF
>.|TRBJ2-3|few|TRBV5-1
TGCGCCAGCAGCGGCGGGGCGGTCCTAGATACGCAGTATTTT
CASSGGAVLDTQYF
>.|TRBJ1-1|many|TRBV18
TGTGCCAGCTCACCTCAGAGTAACACTGAAGCTTTCTTT
CASSPQSNTEAFF
>.|TRBJ2-2|.|TRBV18
TGTGCCAGCTCACCACCGTCCAGGCCGAGCACCGGGGAGCTGTTTTTT
CASSPPSRPSTGELFF
>.|TRBJ1-4|few|TRBV7-9
TGTGCCAGCAGCTTACGTAATCAGGGACGCGAAAAACTGTTTTTT
CASSLRNQGREKLFF
>TRBD1|TRBJ2-5|few|TRBV20-1
TGCAGTGCCATACAGGGGAGTGAGACCCAGTACTTC
CSAIQGSETQYF
>TRBD1|TRBJ1-4|few|TRBV6-6
TGTGCCAGCGGGGGACAGCGGATGAATGAAAAACTGTTTTTT
CASGGQRMNEKLFF
>TRBD1|TRBJ1-4|few|TRBV7-9
TGTGCCAGCAGCTCTCCCAAACAGGGGCGCGGTGAAAAACTGTTTTTT
CASSSPKQGRGEKLFF
>.|TRBJ1-4|.|TRBV5-1
TGCGCCAGCAGCACCCAGCCACAGGGTACGAATGAAAAACTGTTTTTT
CASSTQPQGTNEKLFF
>.|TRBJ1-2|few|TRBV5-4
TGTGCCAGCAGCAACCGGGGAGCCTATGGCTACACCTTC
CASSNRGAYGYTF
>.|TRBJ2-5|.|TRBV5-6
TGTGCCAGCACCCCGGTCGGATTTTTTCAGACCCAGTACTTC
CASTPVGFFQTQYF
>.|TRBJ2-7|few|TRBV7-2
TGTGCCAGCAGCTTGACAGGCGCCCTCGGGCTTTACGAGCAGTACTTC
CASSLTGALGLYEQYF
>.|TRBJ1-2|once|TRBV7-2
TGTGCCAGCAGCCGGGCGACCCGTTATGGCTACACCTTC
CASSRATRYGYTF
>TRBD1|TRBJ1-5|.|TRBV7-9
TGTGCCAGCAGCTCGACAGGGCTGGGGCAGCCCCAGCATTTT
CASSSTGLGQPQHF
>TRBD1|TRBJ1-2|few|TRBV20-1
TGCAGTGCTCCTGACAGGGACTATGGCTACACCTTC
CSAPDRDYGYTF
>TRBD2|TRBJ2-6|.|TRBV19
TGTGCCAGTAGTAGCCGCGGGGGTTCTGGCTCTGGGGCCAACGTCCTGACTTTC
CASSSRGGSGSGANVLTF
>.|TRBJ1-1|many|TRBV5-1
TGCGCCAGCAGCTTGGAATTCACGGACACTGAAGCTTTCTTT
CASSLEFTDTEAFF
>.|TRBJ1-2|few|TRBV19
TGTGCCAGTTCGCGGGAAGGATATGGCTACACCTTC
CASSREGYGYTF
>TRBD1|TRBJ1-1|.|TRBV5-4
TGTGCCAGCAGCCCGAGACAGGGGTCAGGCACTGAAGCTTTCTTT
CASSPRQGSGTEAFF
>TRBD2|TRBJ2-3|.|TRBV12-5
TGTGCTAGTGGTAGCGGGGGCCCCACAGATACGCAGTATTTT
CASGSGGPTDTQYF
>TRBD1|TRBJ2-3|few|TRBV12-3/TRBV12-4
TGTGCCAGCACCCGAGGACAGGGAATGGCCACAGATACGCAGTATTTT
CASTRGQGMATDTQYF
>.|TRBJ2-7|few|TRBV27
TGTGCCAGCAGCCGAGGCTCAACGACTGGTTTCTACGAGCAGTACTTC
CASSRGSTTGFYEQYF
>.|TRBJ2-2|few|TRBV5-1
TGCGCCAGCAATATGCAGGCCGGGGAGCTGTTTTTT
CASNMQAGELFF
>TRBD1|TRBJ2-7|few|TRBV7-2
TGTGCCAGCAGCTTCCCGGACAGGGGAAGGTTCGAGCAGTACTTC
CASSFPDRGRFEQYF
>TRBD2|TRBJ2-1|.|TRBV10-1
TGCGCCAGCAGTGGCGGGGGGACTTACAATGAGCAGTTCTTC
CASSGGGTYNEQFF
>.|TRBJ2-1|few|TRBV6-5
TGTGCCAGCAGAGCCAACAGGGCTGGCAATGAGCAGTTCTTC
CASRANRAGNEQFF
>.|TRBJ1-1|.|TRBV2
TGTGCCAGCAGACAAGGGGTTGGCACTGAAGCTTTCTTT
CASRQGVGTEAFF
>.|TRBJ1-1|few|TRBV12-3/TRBV12-4
TGTGCCAGCAGTTTGCTCAGGGAAGCTTTCTTT
CASSLLREAFF
>TRBD1|TRBJ1-2|few|TRBV10-3
TGTGCCATTTCGGGACAGGCGGACTATGGCTACACCTTC
CAISGQADYGYTF
>.|TRBJ2-5|many|TRBV7-6
TGTGCCAGCAGCTTAACGGGGGGCCGAGGGAAAGAGACCCAGTACTTC
CASSLTGGRGKETQYF
>TRBD2|TRBJ2-1|many|TRBV5-1
TGCGCCAGCAGGCATAGCGGGGGGGACTACAATGAGCAGTTCTTC
CASRHSGGDYNEQFF
>.|TRBJ2-7|few|TRBV6-1
TGTGCCAGCAGTACAGACCTCCGGGGGGAGCAGTACTTC
CASSTDLRGEQYF
>TRBD2|TRBJ2-1|few|TRBV27
TGTGCCAGCAGTTCGCTGCTTAAGACTAGCGGGGGCCCAGAAGTAATATACAATGAGCAGTTCTTC
CASSSLLKTSGGPEVIYNEQFF
>TRBD1|TRBJ1-5|few|TRBV6-2/TRBV6-3
TGTGCCAGCAGTTACCGCCGGGACAGGGATGGGCAGCCCCAGCATTTT
CASSYRRDRDGQPQHF
>TRBD2|TRBJ2-5|many|TRBV11-2
TGTGCCAGCAGCTTAGCCCTAGCGGGGGGTCTCGAGACCCAGTACTTC
CASSLALAGGLETQYF
>.|TRBJ2-3|.|TRBV7-9
TGTGCCAGCAAACGTGACAGCTCCACAGATACGCAGTATTTT
CASKRDSSTDTQYF
>.|TRBJ2-2|few|TRBV11-2
TGTGCCAGCAGCTTCGGGGGGCCGGGCACCGGGGAGCTGTTTTTT
CASSFGGPGTGELFF
>.|TRBJ2-3|few|TRBV6-1
TGTGCCAGTGACAGAGGCACAGATACGCAGTATTTT
CASDRGTDTQYF
>TRBD2|TRBJ2-3|.|TRBV7-6
TGTGCCAGCAGCCCCAGGATAGCGGGGGGAGGTACAGATACGCAGTATTTT
CASSPRIAGGGTDTQYF
>.|TRBJ1-3|few|TRBV20-1
TGCAGTGCTAGAGAACACACTTCTGGAAACACCATATATTTT
CSAREHTSGNTIYF
>.|TRBJ1-6|few|TRBV12-3/TRBV12-4
TGTGCCAGCAGCCGCAGCGAAAATTATTCACCCCTCCACTTT
CASSRSENYSPLHF
>.|TRBJ1-4|few|TRBV5-1
TGCGCCAGCAGCTTGGAAGCGGCGGGAACGGAGGAAAAACTGTTTTTT
CASSLEAAGTEEKLFF
>.|TRBJ2-1|few|TRBV6-1
TGTGCCAGCAGAGCCCCCAGTGGAAGCTCCTACAATGAGCAGTTCTTC
CASRAPSGSSYNEQFF
>TRBD1|TRBJ1-3|.|TRBV7-2
TGTGCCAGCAGCGCGGGCAGGGGGAACACCATATATTTT
CASSAGRGNTIYF